The next 8 T cell receptor beta chains were all read from a single sample in a study of PD-1 blockade in classical Hodgkin lymphoma. Following autologous stem cell transplantation, relapse occurred in every patient, and exposure to brentuximab vedotin varied. This table comes from immunoSEQ multiplex PCR, and its TCRdb copy is limited to in-frame clones, with some not included. This table holds 75,000 to 100,000 clones, roughly 80% found once. The sequences come from peripheral blood mononuclear cells (PBMCs), collected before the second cycle of nivolumab. These receptors were taken from a human donor with classical Hodgkin lymphoma.

The chain carries TRBV7-2 and TRBJ2-7; D may be TRBD1 (5 bases). V was cut by 5 bases and J by 6 bases, with 14 bases left in between. The CDR3 is 13 amino acids. Germline lookup yields CDR1 SGHTA and CDR2 FQGNSA. Written as DNA, the CDR3 is TGTGCCAGCAGCCCACGGACAAGCCGCGAGCAGTACTTC. Its translation: CASSPRTSREQYF.

This clone occurred a few times. V gene TRBV30 combines with J gene TRBJ1-3; D not resolved. Germline loops: CDR1 GTSNPN, CDR2 SVGIG (reference sequence). Trimming cost V 6 bases and J 0 bases, with 9 bases left between them. The CDR3 length is 13 residues. CDR3 sequence (DNA): TGTGCCTGCGGGGATAGCTCTGGAAACACCATATATTTT. Protein: CACGDSSGNTIYF.

The rearrangement links TRBV7-2 to TRBJ1-1; the match to TRBD1 covers 8 bases. V was pared by 5 bases and J by 7 bases, with 6 bases of the junction left unmatched. This CDR3 is 13 amino acids long. Germline CDR1 and CDR2: SGHTA and FQGNSA. CDR3 sequence (DNA): TGTGCCAGCAGCCTAGGGACAGGTTATGAAGCTTTCTTT. This gives the protein CASSLGTGYEAFF.

CDR3 sequence: CARAGRPQYF. The DNA of the CDR3 is TGTGCCAGAGCCGGGAGACCGCAGTATTTT. The chain has TRBV2 and TRBJ2-3; TRBD2 might be the D (6 bases). The V and J ends lost 9 bases and 10 bases respectively, with 11 bases between them. The length of the CDR3 is 10 residues. Germline V CDR1 and CDR2: SNHLY, FYNNEI.

This rearrangement joins TRBV29-1 to TRBJ2-3; D call uncertain. Trimming removed 5 bases at V and 1 base at J, with 7 bases between. Germline V CDR1 and CDR2: SQVTM, ANQGSEA. CDR3 length: 12 residues. The CDR3 is CSVSGGTDTQYF. Here the CDR3 DNA reads TGCAGCGTTAGTGGAGGCACAGATACGCAGTATTTT.

In this sample, this clone turned up once. This rearrangement joins TRBV12-5 to TRBJ2-3, with TRBD2 as a possible D gene (6 bases). Germline V lookup: CDR1 LGHNT, CDR2 FRNRAP. The CDR3 has 18 amino acids. Trimming removed 0 bases at V and 1 base at J, with 17 bases between. The CDR3 DNA reads TGTGCTAGTGGTTTGGTACTAGGGAGGCCGTCCCGCACAGATACGCAGTATTTT. Its translation is CASGLVLGRPSRTDTQYF. The full variable domain, in which reference TRBV12-5 and TRBJ2-3 provide the parts outside the CDR3, is DARVTQTPRHKVTEMGQEVTMRCQPILGHNTVFWYRQTMMQGLELLAYFRNRAPLDDSGMPKDRFSAEMPDATLATLKIQPSEPRDSAVYFCASGLVLGRPSRTDTQYFGPGTRLTVL.

The chain is built from TRBV2 and TRBJ1-1; D is possibly TRBD1 (6 bases). This CDR3 spans 14 amino acids. Germline CDR1 SNHLY, CDR2 FYNNEI. Deletions cut 7 bases from V and 3 bases from J, with 15 bases between. The CDR3, as DNA: TGTGCCAGCATAAATACGGGGGCGTACACTGAAGCTTTCTTT. It specifies CASINTGAYTEAFF. The whole variable domain, remainder taken from reference TRBV2 and TRBJ1-1, is EPEVTQTPSHQVTQMGQEVILRCVPISNHLYFYWYRQILGQKVEFLVSFYNNEISEKSEIFDDQFSVERPDGSNFTLKIRSTKLEDSAMYFCASINTGAYTEAFFGQGTRLTVV.

The gene calls are TRBV2 and TRBJ1-1; a weak D match, TRBD1 (6 bases). V was pared by 2 bases and J by 4 bases, with 11 bases between. Germline values: CDR1 SNHLY, CDR2 FYNNEI. CDR3 length equals 14 residues. The CDR3 sequence is CASSELTRGTEAFF. CDR3 sequence (DNA): TGTGCCAGCAGTGAACTCACCAGGGGCACTGAAGCTTTCTTT.